Sequencing of this T cell receptor (beta chain) was carried out in a study of cytomegalovirus exposure and HLA in healthy donors. J gave up 5 bases and V 5 bases, and 5 bases lay outside the gene matches. The CDR3 sequence is 15 residues long. Germline CDR1 and CDR2: ENHRY and SYGVKD. The primer mix had 60 Vbeta and 13 Jbeta primers. The method was immunoSEQ multiplex PCR; TCRdb's version includes in-frame clones alone and lacks a portion of them. The data contain some 150,000 clones, around three quarters of them singletons. This TCR came from a woman aged 55-70 years in good health and CMV-seropositive. Material: PBMCs. The J gene is TRBJ2-3, the V gene TRBV10-3; TRBD1 matches 12 bases. Here the CDR3 DNA reads TGTGCCATCAGTTCCGGGACAGGGGGCATAGATACGCAGTATTTT. Translation gives CAISSGTGGIDTQYF.